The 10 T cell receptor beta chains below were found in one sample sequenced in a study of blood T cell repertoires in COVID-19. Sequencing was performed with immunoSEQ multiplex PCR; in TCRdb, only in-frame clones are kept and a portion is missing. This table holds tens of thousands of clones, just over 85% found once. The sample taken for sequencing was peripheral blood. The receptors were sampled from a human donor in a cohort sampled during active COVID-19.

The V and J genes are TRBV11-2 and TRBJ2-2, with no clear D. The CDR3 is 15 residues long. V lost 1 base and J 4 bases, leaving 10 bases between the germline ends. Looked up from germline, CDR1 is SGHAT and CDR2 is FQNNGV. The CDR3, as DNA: TGTGCCAGCAGCTTAGGTCGAATGGCCACCGGGGAGCTGTTTTTT. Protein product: CASSLGRMATGELFF.

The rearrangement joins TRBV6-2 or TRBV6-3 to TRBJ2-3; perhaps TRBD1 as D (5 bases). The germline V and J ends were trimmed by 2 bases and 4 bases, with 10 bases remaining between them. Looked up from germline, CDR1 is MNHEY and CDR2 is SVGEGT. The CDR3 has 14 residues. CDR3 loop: CASSYGQGADTQYF. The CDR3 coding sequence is TGTGCCAGCAGTTACGGGCAGGGTGCAGATACGCAGTATTTT.

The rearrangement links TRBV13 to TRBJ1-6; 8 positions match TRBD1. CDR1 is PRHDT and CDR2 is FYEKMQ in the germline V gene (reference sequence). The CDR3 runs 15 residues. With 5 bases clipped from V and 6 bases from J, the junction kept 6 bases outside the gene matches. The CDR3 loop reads CASSQGQVGNSPLHF. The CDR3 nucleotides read TGTGCCAGCAGCCAGGGACAGGTTGGTAATTCACCCCTCCACTTT.

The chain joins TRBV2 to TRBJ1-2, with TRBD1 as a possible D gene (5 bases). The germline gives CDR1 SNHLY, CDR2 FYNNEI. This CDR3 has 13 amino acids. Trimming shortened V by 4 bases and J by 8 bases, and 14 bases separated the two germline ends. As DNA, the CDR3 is TGTGCCAGCAGTGTTTTCGGGGGGATGGGCTACACCTTC. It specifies CASSVFGGMGYTF. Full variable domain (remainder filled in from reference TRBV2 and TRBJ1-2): EPEVTQTPSHQVTQMGQEVILRCVPISNHLYFYWYRQILGQKVEFLVSFYNNEISEKSEIFDDQFSVERPDGSNFTLKIRSTKLEDSAMYFCASSVFGGMGYTFGSGTRLTVV.

Written as DNA, the CDR3 is TGTGCCAGCAGCCAGTCGACAGGGAATGAGCAGTTCTTC. This translates into CASSQSTGNEQFF. The chain recombines TRBV16 with TRBJ2-1; 7 nucleotides align to TRBD1. CDR1 and CDR2 (germline): KGHSY, FQNENV. After removal of 3 bases from V and 7 bases from J, the junction contained 3 bases not matched to a gene. The CDR3 is made up of 13 amino acids.

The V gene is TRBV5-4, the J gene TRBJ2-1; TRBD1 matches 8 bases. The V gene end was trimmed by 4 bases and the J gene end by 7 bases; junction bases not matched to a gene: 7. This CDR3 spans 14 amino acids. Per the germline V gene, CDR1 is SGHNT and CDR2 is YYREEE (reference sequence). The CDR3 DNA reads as TGTGCCAGCAGCCCACTGGACAGGGTAAATGAGCAGTTCTTC. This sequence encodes CASSPLDRVNEQFF.

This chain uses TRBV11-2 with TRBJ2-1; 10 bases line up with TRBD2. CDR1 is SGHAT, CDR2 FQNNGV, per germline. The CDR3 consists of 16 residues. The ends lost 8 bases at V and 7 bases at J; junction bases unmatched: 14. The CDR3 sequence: CASGRPRTSGPNEQFF. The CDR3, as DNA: TGTGCCAGCGGGCGCCCTCGGACTAGCGGACCTAATGAGCAGTTCTTC.

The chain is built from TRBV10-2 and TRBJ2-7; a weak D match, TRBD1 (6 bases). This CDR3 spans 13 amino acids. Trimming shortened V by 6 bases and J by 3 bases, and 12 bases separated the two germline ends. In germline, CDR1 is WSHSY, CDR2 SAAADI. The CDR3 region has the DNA TGCGCCAGCAGCCGGGACAAATTCTACGAGCAGTACTTC. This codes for CASSRDKFYEQYF.

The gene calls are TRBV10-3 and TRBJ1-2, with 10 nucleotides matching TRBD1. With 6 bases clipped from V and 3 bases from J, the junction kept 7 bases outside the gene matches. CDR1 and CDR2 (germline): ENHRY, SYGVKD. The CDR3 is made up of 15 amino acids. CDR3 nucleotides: TGTGCCATCAGGCCGGACAGGGGGATTGACTATGGCTACACCTTC. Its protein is CAIRPDRGIDYGYTF.

As DNA, the CDR3 is TGTGCCAGCTGGACTAGCGGGTCAGATACGCAGTATTTT. It yields the protein CASWTSGSDTQYF. This rearrangement joins TRBV6-6 to TRBJ2-3; the match to TRBD2 covers 11 bases. With V trimmed by 8 bases and J by 4 bases, 2 bases remained unmatched. CDR1 and CDR2 (germline): MNHNY, SVGAGI (reference sequence). This CDR3 has 13 residues.